These 20 T cell receptor beta chains share one sample of origin, sequenced in a study of cytotoxic CD8 clonotypes in ibrutinib-treated CLL. Sequenced by immunoSEQ multiplex PCR; TCRdb stores in-frame clones only, minus some. This sample yields about 140,000 clones, of which approximately 80% are seen a single time; 7.5% to 8% belongs to the top ten. The material sequenced was PBMCs, taken after 36 months of ibrutinib treatment. These receptors were collected from a human donor with chronic lymphocytic leukemia.

The genes are TRBV27 and TRBJ2-5; 9 bases fit TRBD1. With V trimmed by 6 bases and J by 5 bases, 7 bases remained unmatched. The CDR3 is made up of 14 amino acids. In germline, CDR1 is MNHEY, CDR2 SMNVEV (reference sequence). The DNA for the CDR3 is TGTGCCAGCAGCCTCAACAGGGGGCGGGAGACCCAGTACTTC. Translated: CASSLNRGRETQYF.

This clone came up a few times. The V call is TRBV7-9, the J call TRBJ2-1, with D perhaps being TRBD1 or TRBD2 (5 bases each). The CDR3 consists of 14 residues. V gave up 2 bases and J gave up 9 bases, with 14 bases separating them. The V gene's germline CDR1 is SEHNR and CDR2 FQNEAQ (reference sequence). CDR3 loop: CASSLPGPAVEQFF. CDR3 bases: TGTGCCAGCAGCTTACCGGGGCCCGCGGTTGAGCAGTTCTTC.

The J gene is TRBJ2-7, the V gene TRBV7-6; possible D gene TRBD2, 6 bases. CDR1 and CDR2 (germline): SGHVS, FNYEAQ. V was cut by 3 bases and J by 1 base, with 16 bases left in between. The CDR3 spans 16 residues. The CDR3 bases are TGTGCCAGCAGCTTGTTGTTCGGGACTGAGTCCTACGAGCAGTACTTC. This translates into CASSLLFGTESYEQYF.

The chain employs TRBV28 and TRBJ1-5; a weak D match, TRBD1 (5 bases). Germline CDR1 is MDHEN and CDR2 is SYDVKM. Trimming shortened V by 2 bases and J by 3 bases, and 11 bases separated the two germline ends. The CDR3 is 15 residues long. The DNA of the CDR3 is TGTGCCAGCAGTTTAGGGGGAGGGATCAATCAGCCCCAGCATTTT. Encoded protein: CASSLGGGINQPQHF.

The chain couples TRBV27 to TRBJ2-3; either TRBD1 or TRBD2 may fit D (6 bases each). Germline assignment: CDR1 MNHEY and CDR2 SMNVEV (reference sequence). The V end was cut by 7 bases, the J end by 3 bases, with 20 bases between. The length of the CDR3 is 16 residues. For the CDR3, the DNA is TGTGCCAGCACCCAAAGGGGGGTCCTGGGAACAGATACGCAGTATTTT. As protein: CASTQRGVLGTDTQYF.

The chain carries TRBV7-2 and TRBJ2-7, with a weak D call TRBD2 (5 bases). Per the germline V gene, CDR1 is SGHTA and CDR2 is FQGNSA. Trimming took 1 base from V and 0 from J, leaving 7 bases between them. The CDR3 consists of 14 residues. The DNA of the CDR3 is TGTGCCAGCAGCTTAGTTGGGAGCTCCTACGAGCAGTACTTC. It yields the protein CASSLVGSSYEQYF.

As DNA, the CDR3 is TGTGCCAGCAGCTTAGTTCGGGGGGCGGTCACTGAAGCTTTCTTT. As protein: CASSLVRGAVTEAFF. The rearrangement uses TRBV7-9 and TRBJ1-1, with D maybe TRBD1 (6 bases). V was clipped by 1 base and J by 4 bases, with 13 bases between them. This CDR3 contains 15 residues. The V gene's germline CDR1 is SEHNR and CDR2 FQNEAQ (reference sequence).

This clone was detected only once. The chain employs TRBV7-3 and TRBJ2-7; D gene uncertain. Germline V gives CDR1 SGHTA, CDR2 FQGTGA. Trimming left V 5 bases short and J 4 bases short, with 12 bases between. The CDR3 is 13 amino acids. CDR3 region: CASSRRVLYEQYF. DNA of the CDR3: TGTGCCAGCAGCCGACGGGTTCTTTACGAGCAGTACTTC.

The V and J genes are TRBV7-7 and TRBJ2-1, with D maybe TRBD1 (6 bases). The CDR3 spans 17 residues. Germline V gives CDR1 SSHAT, CDR2 FNYEAQ (reference sequence). The V and J ends lost 5 bases and 0 bases respectively, with 17 bases between them. Written as DNA, the CDR3 is TGTGCCAGCAGCGCTACAGGGCATCCGAGCTCCTACAATGAGCAGTTCTTC. Translating it yields CASSATGHPSSYNEQFF.

The rearrangement joins TRBV7-9 to TRBJ2-7; a weak D match, TRBD2 (6 bases). V gave up 3 bases and J gave up 6 bases, with 9 bases separating them. Germline V lookup: CDR1 SEHNR, CDR2 FQNEAQ (reference sequence). The CDR3 totals 12 residues. CDR3 sequence: CASSLGGAEQYF. Written as DNA, the CDR3 is TGTGCCAGCAGCTTGGGGGGAGCCGAGCAGTACTTC.

Only one count was recorded for this clone. V is TRBV28 and J is TRBJ2-1; no firm D call. Germline CDR1 MDHEN, CDR2 SYDVKM. There are 12 residues in the CDR3. The V end lost 6 bases, the J end lost 6 bases, and 9 bases lay between the germline ends. Written as DNA, the CDR3 is TGTGCCAGCAGGGTCAGTGGCAATGAGCAGTTCTTC. Residues: CASRVSGNEQFF.

This chain joins TRBV6-6 and TRBJ2-1, with a weak D call TRBD2 (5 bases). CDR3 length equals 16 residues. CDR1 and CDR2 (germline): MNHNY, SVGAGI (reference sequence). V was cut by 6 bases and J by 1 base, with 16 bases left in between. The CDR3 protein is CASRPRLTKSYNEQFF. The CDR3 DNA reads TGTGCCAGCAGACCCCGACTAACCAAATCCTACAATGAGCAGTTCTTC.

V usage is TRBV27 and J usage is TRBJ1-5; maybe TRBD1 (5 bases). The CDR3 is 14 amino acids. The germline V gene has CDR1 MNHEY and CDR2 SMNVEV (reference sequence). V was clipped by 1 base and J by 6 bases, with 10 bases between them. The CDR3 is CASSLLGTGQPQHF. In DNA form, the CDR3 reads TGTGCCAGCAGTTTATTGGGTACAGGTCAGCCCCAGCATTTT.

The chain carries TRBV25-1 and TRBJ1-4; D uncertain. Between the trimmed V and J ends, which lost 8 bases and 8 bases, there was a span of 21 bases. Germline assignment: CDR1 MGHDK and CDR2 SYGVNS. There are 15 residues in the CDR3. The chain's CDR3 is CASSRRSGRREKLFF. CDR3 nucleotides: TGTGCCAGCTCCCGAAGGTCGGGCCGTCGGGAAAAACTGTTTTTT.

The CDR3 is CASSLTGLEHYEQYF. The CDR3 DNA sequence: TGTGCCAGCAGCCTGACCGGACTGGAACACTACGAGCAGTACTTC. The gene calls are TRBV7-2 and TRBJ2-7; the D gene is possibly TRBD2 (5 bases). Germline V gene sequence: CDR1 SGHTA, CDR2 FQGNSA. This CDR3 has 15 amino acids. Trimming took off 5 bases at V and 3 bases at J, with 17 bases between the two ends. The full variable domain, completed using reference TRBV7-2 and TRBJ2-7, is GAGVSQSPSNKVTEKGKDVELRCDPISGHTALYWYRQSLGQGLEFLIYFQGNSAPDKSGLPSDRFSAERTGGSVSTLTIQRTQQEDSAVYLCASSLTGLEHYEQYFGPGTRLTVT.

This clone occurred a few times. The chain combines TRBV9 with TRBJ2-4, with no clear D. V lost 4 bases, J lost 8 bases, and 22 bases lay in between. Germline-derived CDR1 and CDR2 are SGDLS and YYNGEE. The CDR3 has 16 amino acids. The CDR3 bases are TGTGCCAGCAGCACCGATCCGGGCCTATTTGCGGACATTCAGTACTTC. Its translation is CASSTDPGLFADIQYF.

The chain has TRBV6-5 and TRBJ1-1; D possibly corresponds to TRBD1 (5 bases). Trimming left V 5 bases short and J 1 base short, with 11 bases between. Per the germline V gene, CDR1 is MNHEY and CDR2 is SVGAGI. The CDR3 spans 14 residues. The CDR3 sequence is CASSTTGGNTEAFF. The CDR3 DNA sequence: TGTGCCAGCAGTACAACTGGGGGGAACACTGAAGCTTTCTTT.

CDR3 DNA: TGTGCCAGCAGGGAACAGCCTAACTATGGCTACACCTTC. The encoded protein is CASREQPNYGYTF. J is TRBJ1-2 and V is TRBV6-1; D unresolved. V lost 6 bases and J lost 0, with 8 bases in between. CDR1 and CDR2 from the germline V gene are MNHNS and SASEGT. The CDR3 runs to 13 residues.

The chain uses TRBV27 and TRBJ1-1; TRBD1 agrees at 9 bases. The length of the CDR3 is 14 residues. V was pared by 6 bases and J by 1 base, with 3 bases of the junction left unmatched. Per the germline V gene, CDR1 is MNHEY and CDR2 is SMNVEV (reference sequence). Written as DNA, the CDR3 is TGTGCCAGCAGCCGACAGGGGGGGAACACTGAAGCTTTCTTT. It encodes CASSRQGGNTEAFF.

In nucleotides, the CDR3 is TGCGCCAGCAGTCCAAACTTCGGGGACAGATCCTACGAGCAGTACTTC. It encodes CASSPNFGDRSYEQYF. The chain joins TRBV5-1 to TRBJ2-7; 7 bases are a match to TRBD1. This CDR3 spans 16 amino acids. CDR1 is SGHRS and CDR2 is YFSETQ in the germline V gene. Losses at the gene ends were 5 bases for V and 1 base for J; bases not matched to a gene: 12. Variable domain in full (rest from reference TRBV5-1 and TRBJ2-7): KAGVTQTPRYLIKTRGQQVTLSCSPISGHRSVSWYQQTPGQGLQFLFEYFSETQRNKGNFPGRFSGRQFSNSRSEMNVSTLELGDSALYLCASSPNFGDRSYEQYFGPGTRLTVT.